Listed here are 30 T cell receptor beta chains from one sample, sequenced in a study of T-cell memory formation after mild COVID-19. Each CDR3 protein is one row after TCRdb ran MiXCR on the 5' RACE reads. Among 560,000 or so distinct CDR3 sequences listed, 15% to 20% were seen once. The material sequenced was PBMCs or a T cell subset sorted from them (not recorded which). These receptors were obtained from an adult woman who had mild COVID-19 (a few samples of this study predate the infection). Cell type and time point are not known.

This clonotype was seen ten or more times. The genes are TRBV6-5 and TRBJ2-1; the D gene is possibly TRBD2 (6 bases). V was clipped by 5 bases and J by 1 base, with 9 bases between them. In germline, CDR1 is MNHEY, CDR2 SVGAGI. This CDR3 is built from 14 residues. The CDR3: CASSRLGSYNEQFF. CDR3 sequence (DNA): TGTGCCAGCAGTCGACTAGGTTCCTACAATGAGCAGTTCTTC.

V usage is TRBV4-3 and J usage is TRBJ1-5; D gene ambiguous. CDR1 is LGHNA and CDR2 is YSLEER in the germline V gene. Between the trimmed V and J ends, which lost 0 bases and 3 bases, there was a span of 12 bases. The CDR3 extends over 16 amino acids. CDR3 in DNA: TGCGCCAGCAGCCAAGATGAAGGAGGTTTCAATCAGCCCCAGCATTTT. It translates to CASSQDEGGFNQPQHF.

This clonotype was counted only a few times. The chain carries TRBV7-6 and TRBJ2-5; D is uncertain. V lost 6 bases and J lost 3, with 5 bases in between. The CDR3 extends over 11 amino acids. Germline V gene lookup returns CDR1 SGHVS and CDR2 FNYEAQ. CDR3 nucleotide sequence: TGTGCCAGCAGTACTGAAGAGACCCAGTACTTC. Protein product: CASSTEETQYF.

This clonotype showed up just a few times. The chain employs TRBV29-1 and TRBJ2-7; maybe TRBD2 (6 bases). This CDR3 is built from 12 residues. Trimming pared 6 bases from V and 7 bases from J, leaving 16 bases between. Germline assignment: CDR1 SQVTM and CDR2 ANQGSEA. The CDR3 protein is CSVLGTPREQYF. The CDR3, as DNA: TGCAGCGTGCTCGGGACTCCTAGGGAGCAGTACTTC.

The chain couples TRBV20-1 to TRBJ1-2; possible D gene TRBD1, 5 bases. Germline loops: CDR1 DFQATT, CDR2 SNEGSKA (reference sequence). Trimming took off 2 bases at V and 4 bases at J, with 14 bases between the two ends. This CDR3 has 14 amino acids. The CDR3 DNA is TGCAGTGCTAGACAGCCGGGACGTTCCTATGGCTACACCTTC. Amino acid sequence: CSARQPGRSYGYTF.

This clonotype was seen a handful of times. This chain uses TRBV5-8 with TRBJ2-3; D call uncertain. V was trimmed by 4 bases and J by 7 bases, leaving 10 bases between them. Germline CDR1 SGHTS, CDR2 YDEGEE. The CDR3 sequence is 12 residues long. In DNA form, the CDR3 reads TGTGCCAGCAGCCTACATTTAAATACGCAGTATTTT. Translation: CASSLHLNTQYF.

The chain joins TRBV24-1 to TRBJ1-5; D may be TRBD1 (6 bases). With 3 bases removed from V and 4 bases from J, the gap between germline ends came to 15 bases. CDR1 and CDR2 from the germline V gene are KGHDR and SFDVKD. CDR3 length: 16 amino acids. The CDR3 loop is CATSDPTGTPNQPQHF. In DNA form, the CDR3 reads TGTGCCACCAGTGATCCTACCGGGACACCTAATCAGCCCCAGCATTTT.

This clonotype was counted a few times. The chain links TRBV20-1 to TRBJ2-3; D uncertain. This CDR3 spans 14 amino acids. Germline V gene data show CDR1 as DFQATT and CDR2 as SNEGSKA (reference sequence). With 5 bases removed from V and 0 bases from J, the gap between germline ends came to 12 bases. The CDR3 DNA reads as TGCAGTGCTTCCCTGGGATCTAGCACAGATACGCAGTATTTT. Its protein is CSASLGSSTDTQYF.

J is TRBJ2-1 and V is TRBV5-6, with a tentative D call TRBD2 (6 bases). This CDR3 has 15 residues. Per germline, CDR1 SGHDT and CDR2 YYEEEE. V lost 0 bases to trimming and J lost 2 bases, with 9 bases between them. The DNA for the CDR3 is TGTGCCAGCAGCTTGGCCGAGCGGGCCTACAATGAGCAGTTCTTC. Translated: CASSLAERAYNEQFF. The complete variable domain, with remaining parts taken from reference TRBV5-6 and TRBJ2-1, reads DAGVTQSPTHLIKTRGQQVTLRCSPKSGHDTVSWYQQALGQGPQFIFQYYEEEERQRGNFPDRFSGHQFPNYSSELNVNALLLGDSALYLCASSLAERAYNEQFFGPGTRLTVL.

This rearrangement joins TRBV7-9 to TRBJ2-2; D is unclear. Per germline, CDR1 SEHNR and CDR2 FQNEAQ (reference sequence). Trimming took off 5 bases at V and 3 bases at J, with 22 bases between the two ends. This CDR3 has 18 amino acids. CDR3 sequence (DNA): TGTGCCAGCAGCGCCCTTCGGGCCGGCAAGGCGGACACCGGGGAGCTGTTTTTT. It specifies CASSALRAGKADTGELFF.

This sequence joins TRBV25-1 and TRBJ1-2; 9 bases fit TRBD1. With 1 base clipped from V and 6 bases from J, the junction kept 6 bases outside the gene matches. The CDR3 is 15 residues long. Germline-derived CDR1 and CDR2 are MGHDK and SYGVNS. CDR3 in DNA: TGTGCCAGCAGTGAATCACCGGGACAGGGACATGGCTACACCTTC. This codes for CASSESPGQGHGYTF.

This clonotype was detected a few times. The chain joins TRBV6-6 to TRBJ1-4, with D unresolved. Between the trimmed V and J ends, which lost 7 bases and 8 bases, there was a span of 20 bases. The CDR3 extends over 15 amino acids. Germline lookup yields CDR1 MNHNY and CDR2 SVGAGI (reference sequence). CDR3: CASTPQRGSGEKLFF. CDR3 sequence (DNA): TGTGCCAGCACCCCTCAACGGGGTTCAGGAGAAAAACTGTTTTTT.

The V gene is TRBV18, the J gene TRBJ2-7; D is possibly TRBD1 or TRBD2 (5 bases each). The CDR3 runs 15 residues. V lost 5 bases and J lost 1, with 15 bases in between. Germline V CDR1 and CDR2: KGHSH, LQKENI. CDR3 in amino acids: CASSLRGPISYEQYF. The DNA for the CDR3 is TGTGCCAGCTCATTACGGGGCCCGATTTCCTACGAGCAGTACTTC.

This clonotype appeared a few times. In DNA form, the CDR3 reads TGCGCCAGCAGCCAGTCACGGACAGGGGGCTACGAGCAGTACTTC. Translation gives CASSQSRTGGYEQYF. V and J are TRBV5-1 and TRBJ2-7; the match to TRBD1 covers 10 bases. The CDR3 consists of 15 residues. Germline values: CDR1 SGHRS, CDR2 YFSETQ. The junction had 7 bases not matched to a gene; V was cut back by 4 bases and J by 3 bases.

The V gene is TRBV4-2, the J gene TRBJ2-7; 14 bases align to TRBD2. With V trimmed by 3 bases and J by 2 bases, 3 bases remained unmatched. The CDR3 is made up of 16 amino acids. Germline CDR1 and CDR2: LGHNA and YNFKEQ. Here the CDR3 DNA reads TGTGCCAGCAGCCAGGGACTAGCGGGGGATACCTACGAGCAGTACTTC. Translated: CASSQGLAGDTYEQYF.

The chain has TRBV25-1 and TRBJ2-3; D might be TRBD1 (6 bases). The CDR3 contains 14 residues. Germline V gives CDR1 MGHDK, CDR2 SYGVNS. Trimming stripped 6 bases from V and 2 bases from J, with 12 bases between. As DNA, the CDR3 is TGTGCCAGCAGGGGCACAGGGACCACAGATACGCAGTATTTT. This codes for CASRGTGTTDTQYF. Full variable domain (rest looked up from reference TRBV25-1 and TRBJ2-3): EADIYQTPRYLVIGTGKKITLECSQTMGHDKMYWYQQDPGMELHLIHYSYGVNSTEKGDLSSESTVSRIRTEHFPLTLESARPSHTSQYLCASRGTGTTDTQYFGPGTRLTVL.

For this clonotype: One end of the junction does not line up with germline, which may come from a read error. The rearrangement links TRBV12-5 to TRBJ1-1; D is possibly TRBD1 (6 bases). Germline loops: CDR1 LGHNT, CDR2 FRNRAP. CDR3 length: 16 residues. This chain's CDR3 is CASGYYEDSLNTEVFF. In DNA form, the CDR3 reads TGTGCTAGTGGATACTATGAGGACAGCTTGAACACTGAAGTTTTCTTT.

This clonotype was seen more than once but under ten times. V usage is TRBV7-2 and J usage is TRBJ2-1; TRBD2 is a possible D gene (6 bases). The V end lost 5 bases, the J end lost 0 bases, and 14 bases lay between the germline ends. The CDR3 loop spans 16 amino acids. Germline V gene sequence: CDR1 SGHTA, CDR2 FQGNSA. The CDR3 DNA reads TGTGCCAGCAGCCGCGGATTCGGGAGCTCCTACAATGAGCAGTTCTTC. It translates to CASSRGFGSSYNEQFF.

This clonotype showed up just a few times. The chain links TRBV11-2 to TRBJ1-1, with 12 bases identical to TRBD1. CDR1 is SGHAT, CDR2 FQNNGV, per germline. This CDR3 contains 16 residues. The V and J ends lost 1 base and 7 bases, in that order; junction bases with no gene match: 7. For the CDR3, the DNA is TGTGCCAGCAGCTTAGGAAGGGGACAGGGGGCGAATGAAGCTTTCTTT. As protein: CASSLGRGQGANEAFF.

This clonotype has a handful of counts. The chain couples TRBV7-9 to TRBJ1-5; 7 nucleotides align to TRBD1. Germline assignment: CDR1 SEHNR and CDR2 FQNEAQ (reference sequence). The CDR3 length is 15 residues. The J segment lost 4 bases and the V segment lost 2 bases, leaving 5 bases of the junction unmatched. CDR3 residues: CASSLSDRVNQPQHF. The CDR3 DNA sequence: TGTGCCAGCAGCTTATCCGACAGGGTAAATCAGCCCCAGCATTTT. Full variable domain (missing parts from reference TRBV7-9 and TRBJ1-5): DTGVSQNPRHKITKRGQNVTFRCDPISEHNRLYWYRQTLGQGPEFLTYFQNEAQLEKSRLLSDRFSAERPKGSFSTLEIQRTEQGDSAMYLCASSLSDRVNQPQHFGDGTRLSIL.

The chain links TRBV29-1 to TRBJ2-1; 8 nucleotides agree with TRBD2. The CDR3 covers 16 residues. The ends lost 4 bases at V and 5 bases at J; junction bases unmatched: 13. Germline CDR1 reads SQVTM; CDR2 reads ANQGSEA. The CDR3 coding sequence is TGCAGCGTTGTGATGCTATCGCGGGGGGTGAACAATGAGCAGTTCTTC. Protein sequence: CSVVMLSRGVNNEQFF.

This clonotype came up a few times. The chain couples TRBV7-2 to TRBJ2-7; TRBD1 might be the D (5 bases). The germline V gene encodes CDR1 SGHTA and CDR2 FQGNSA. V lost 5 bases, J lost 2 bases, and 19 bases lay in between. The CDR3 has 16 amino acids. In DNA form, the CDR3 reads TGTGCCAGCAGCCCCCGCTATGGGGCCCTACCCTACGAGCAGTACTTC. Protein sequence: CASSPRYGALPYEQYF.

The chain has TRBV12-3 or TRBV12-4 and TRBJ2-1, with 10 bases aligning to TRBD1. This CDR3 is built from 15 residues. V was clipped by 6 bases and J by 8 bases; unmatched bases: 10. Here the CDR3 DNA reads TGTGCCAGCAGATCAATGGGACAGGGGATCTATGAGCAGTTCTTC. This codes for CASRSMGQGIYEQFF.

This clonotype has a handful of counts. The V and J genes are TRBV27 and TRBJ2-1; a possible D gene is TRBD2 (6 bases). The V gene's germline CDR1 is MNHEY and CDR2 SMNVEV (reference sequence). V shed 6 bases and J shed 12 bases, with 15 bases lying between them. This CDR3 is 12 amino acids long. CDR3: CASRNGRGTQFF. The DNA of the CDR3 is TGTGCCAGCAGGAATGGGCGGGGAACGCAGTTCTTC.

J is TRBJ1-2 and V is TRBV30; D is unresolved. The CDR3 length is 13 residues. Trimming cost V 0 bases and J 10 bases, with 15 bases left between them. The germline gives CDR1 GTSNPN, CDR2 SVGIG (reference sequence). DNA of the CDR3: TGTGCCTGGAGTGTACGGACCGCAGACGACTACACCTTC. Translating gives CAWSVRTADDYTF.

A few counts support this clonotype. This chain's CDR3 is CASSYGQGSETQYF. The CDR3 nucleotides are TGTGCCAGCAGTTACGGACAGGGGTCGGAGACCCAGTACTTC. The chain combines TRBV12-3 or TRBV12-4 with TRBJ2-5; 9 bases map to TRBD1. The V segment lost 4 bases and the J segment 5 bases; nucleotides outside the gene matches: 5. The CDR3 is 14 residues long.

This chain links TRBV12-3 or TRBV12-4 with TRBJ2-3, with a possible D match to TRBD1 (6 bases). V lost 2 bases, J lost 3 bases, and 12 bases lay in between. CDR3 size: 15 residues. The CDR3 region is CASSLRTEGTDTQYF. CDR3 DNA: TGTGCCAGCAGTTTAAGGACAGAGGGTACAGATACGCAGTATTTT.

In this sample, this clonotype turned up a few times. The CDR3: CASNQGIEPQHF. As DNA, the CDR3 is TGTGCCAGTAACCAGGGTATTGAGCCCCAGCATTTT. The chain combines TRBV28 with TRBJ1-5; D might be TRBD1 (5 bases). V was trimmed by 9 bases and J by 8 bases, leaving 14 bases between them. The CDR3 is made up of 12 amino acids. From germline, CDR1 is MDHEN and CDR2 SYDVKM.

The V call is TRBV18, the J call TRBJ2-2; TRBD1 is a possible D gene (6 bases). Deletions cut 6 bases from V and 4 bases from J, with 12 bases between. This CDR3 has 14 amino acids. Germline loops: CDR1 KGHSH, CDR2 LQKENI. The CDR3 DNA is TGTGCCAGCTCGCGACAGGACGCCACCGGGGAGCTGTTTTTT. Protein sequence: CASSRQDATGELFF.

This clonotype came up a few times. This chain connects TRBV24-1 to TRBJ2-1, with no clear D. This CDR3 has 10 residues. From germline, CDR1 is KGHDR and CDR2 SFDVKD. The V end lost 10 bases, the J end lost 5 bases, and 5 bases lay between the germline ends. The CDR3 protein is CATGNNEQFF. The CDR3 coding sequence is TGTGCCACTGGGAACAATGAGCAGTTCTTC.